These 3 T cell receptor beta chains originate from one sample sequenced in a study of T cell repertoires in cytomegalovirus infection. Each CDR3 protein is one row after TCRdb ran MiXCR on the reads. The data show more than 400,000 distinct CDR3 sequences, about 26% seen once. The sample comprised PBMCs. The receptors stem from a human donor in good health (CMV status not recorded). Some clones in this sample may be carry-over from other donors' samples.

The chain combines TRBV7-2 with TRBJ2-3; either TRBD1 or TRBD2 may fit D (5 bases each). This CDR3 contains 14 residues. CDR1 SGHTA and CDR2 FQGNSA come from the germline V gene. Trimming removed 6 bases at V and 0 bases at J, with 10 bases between. CDR3 sequence reads: CASRRDPSTDTQYF. In DNA form, the CDR3 reads TGTGCCAGCAGAAGGGACCCCAGCACAGATACGCAGTATTTT.

This sequence joins TRBV29-1 and TRBJ2-1; 9 nucleotides align to TRBD1. V shed 3 bases, J shed 4 bases, and the junction held 4 bases outside the gene matches. Germline V gene sequence: CDR1 SQVTM, CDR2 ANQGSEA. The CDR3 covers 14 residues. The CDR3: CSVDGTGFYNEQFF. CDR3 DNA sequence: TGCAGCGTTGACGGGACAGGGTTTTACAATGAGCAGTTCTTC.

In its sample, this clonotype was seen many times. The chain couples TRBV6-2 or TRBV6-3 to TRBJ2-2, with TRBD1 as a possible D gene (5 bases). Germline V CDR1 and CDR2: MNHEY, SVGEGT. The germline V and J ends were trimmed by 4 bases and 3 bases, with 12 bases remaining between them. The CDR3 is 15 residues long. CDR3 sequence (DNA): TGTGCCAGCAGTTCACAGGAACGGGACACCGGGGAGCTGTTTTTT. Translating gives CASSSQERDTGELFF.